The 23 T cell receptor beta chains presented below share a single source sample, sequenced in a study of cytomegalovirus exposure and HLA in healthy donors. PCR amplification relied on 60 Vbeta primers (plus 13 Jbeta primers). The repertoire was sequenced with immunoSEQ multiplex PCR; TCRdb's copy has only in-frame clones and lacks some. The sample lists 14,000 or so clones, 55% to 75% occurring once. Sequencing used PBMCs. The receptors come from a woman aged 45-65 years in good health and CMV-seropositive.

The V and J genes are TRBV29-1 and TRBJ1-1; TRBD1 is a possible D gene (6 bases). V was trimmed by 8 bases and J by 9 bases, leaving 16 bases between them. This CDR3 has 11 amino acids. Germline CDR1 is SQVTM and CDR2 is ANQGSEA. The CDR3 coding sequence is TGCAGCTTCGAGGACGGGGACAAAGCTTTCTTT. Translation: CSFEDGDKAFF. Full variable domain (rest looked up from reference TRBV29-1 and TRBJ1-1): SAVISQKPSRDICQRGTSLTIQCQVDSQVTMMFWYRQQPGQSLTLIATANQGSEATYESGFVIDKFPISRPNLTFSTLTVSNMSPEDSSIYLCSFEDGDKAFFGQGTRLTVV.

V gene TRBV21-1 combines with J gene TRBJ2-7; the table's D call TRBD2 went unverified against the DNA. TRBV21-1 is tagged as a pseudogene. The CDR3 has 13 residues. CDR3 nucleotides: TGTGCCAGCAGCACCTTAATTCGGCTAGCGGGAGAGGTC. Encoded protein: CASSTLIRLAGEV.

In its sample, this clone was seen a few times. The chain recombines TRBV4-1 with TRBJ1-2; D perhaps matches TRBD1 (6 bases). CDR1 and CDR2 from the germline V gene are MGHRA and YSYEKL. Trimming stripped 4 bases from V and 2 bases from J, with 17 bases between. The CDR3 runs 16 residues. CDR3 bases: TGCGCCAGCAGCCCCGATCGACACAGGGACAACTATGGCTACACCTTC. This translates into CASSPDRHRDNYGYTF.

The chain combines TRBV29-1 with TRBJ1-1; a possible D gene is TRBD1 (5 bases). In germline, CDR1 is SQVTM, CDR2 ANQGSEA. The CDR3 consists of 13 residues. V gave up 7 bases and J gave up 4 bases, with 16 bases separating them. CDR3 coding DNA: TGCAGCGGAAGGACGGGGGAGAGCACTGAAGCTTTCTTT. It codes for CSGRTGESTEAFF.

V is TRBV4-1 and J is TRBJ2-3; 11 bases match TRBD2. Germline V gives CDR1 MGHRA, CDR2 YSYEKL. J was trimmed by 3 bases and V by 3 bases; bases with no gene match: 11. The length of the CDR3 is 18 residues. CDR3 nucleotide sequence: TGCGCCAGCAGCCAGGGAAACAGACTAGCGGGAAGGACAGATACGCAGTATTTT. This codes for CASSQGNRLAGRTDTQYF.

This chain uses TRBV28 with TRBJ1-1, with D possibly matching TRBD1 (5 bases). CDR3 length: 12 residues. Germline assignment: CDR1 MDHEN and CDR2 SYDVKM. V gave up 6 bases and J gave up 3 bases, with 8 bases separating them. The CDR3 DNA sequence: TGTGCCAGCAGGTCAGGGTACACTGAAGCTTTCTTT. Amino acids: CASRSGYTEAFF.

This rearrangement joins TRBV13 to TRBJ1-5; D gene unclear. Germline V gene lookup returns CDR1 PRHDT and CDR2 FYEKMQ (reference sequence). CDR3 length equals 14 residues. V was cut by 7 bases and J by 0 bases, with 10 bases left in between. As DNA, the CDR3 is TGTGCCAGCAACCCCCAGTATAGCAATCAGCCCCAGCATTTT. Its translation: CASNPQYSNQPQHF.

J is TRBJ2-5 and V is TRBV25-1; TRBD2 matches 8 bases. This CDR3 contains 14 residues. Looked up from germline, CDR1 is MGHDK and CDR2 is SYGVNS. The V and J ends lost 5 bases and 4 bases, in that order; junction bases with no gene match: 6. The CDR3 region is CASSSGLVGETQYF. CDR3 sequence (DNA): TGTGCCAGCAGTTCGGGACTAGTTGGAGAGACCCAGTACTTC.

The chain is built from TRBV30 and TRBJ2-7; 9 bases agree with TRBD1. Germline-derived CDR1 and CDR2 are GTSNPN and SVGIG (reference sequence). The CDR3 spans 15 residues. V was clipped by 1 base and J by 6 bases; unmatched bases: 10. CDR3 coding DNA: TGTGCCTGGAGTGACCCCGGGACAGGGATCGGCGAGCAGTACTTC. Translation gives CAWSDPGTGIGEQYF. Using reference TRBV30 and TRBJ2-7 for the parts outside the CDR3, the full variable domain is SQTIHQWPATLVQPVGSPLSLECTVEGTSNPNLYWYRQAAGRGLQLLFYSVGIGQISSEVPQNLSASRPQDRQFILSSKKLLLSDSGFYLCAWSDPGTGIGEQYFGPGTRLTVT.

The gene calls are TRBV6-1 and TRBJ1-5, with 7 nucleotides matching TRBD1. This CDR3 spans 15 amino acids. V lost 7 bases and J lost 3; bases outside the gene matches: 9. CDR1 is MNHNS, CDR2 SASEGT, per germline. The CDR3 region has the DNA TGTGCCAGCATCCAACAGGGGCCATCCAATCAGCCCCAGCATTTT. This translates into CASIQQGPSNQPQHF.

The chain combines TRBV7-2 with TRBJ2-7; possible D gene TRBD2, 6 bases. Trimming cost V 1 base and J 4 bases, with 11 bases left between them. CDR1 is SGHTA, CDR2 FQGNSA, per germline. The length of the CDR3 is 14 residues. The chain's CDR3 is CASSLDGSRYEQYF. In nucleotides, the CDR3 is TGTGCCAGCAGCTTAGACGGGAGCAGATACGAGCAGTACTTC.

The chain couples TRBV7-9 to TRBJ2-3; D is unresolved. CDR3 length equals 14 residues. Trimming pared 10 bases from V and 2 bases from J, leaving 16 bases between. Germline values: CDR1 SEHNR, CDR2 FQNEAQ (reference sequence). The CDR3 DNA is TGTGCCACTACCCTAAGCATACTCACAGATACGCAGTATTTT. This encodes CATTLSILTDTQYF.

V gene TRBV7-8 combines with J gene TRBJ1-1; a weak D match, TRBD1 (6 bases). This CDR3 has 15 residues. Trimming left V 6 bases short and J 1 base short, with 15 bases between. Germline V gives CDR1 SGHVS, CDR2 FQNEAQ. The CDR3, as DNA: TGTGCCAGCAGTTCTCCGACAGGAAGGAACACTGAAGCTTTCTTT. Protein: CASSSPTGRNTEAFF. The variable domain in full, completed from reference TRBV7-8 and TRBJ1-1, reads GAGVSQSPRYKVAKRGQDVALRCDPISGHVSLFWYQQALGQGPEFLTYFQNEAQLDKSGLPSDRFFAERPEGSVSTLKIQRTQQEDSAVYLCASSSPTGRNTEAFFGQGTRLTVV.

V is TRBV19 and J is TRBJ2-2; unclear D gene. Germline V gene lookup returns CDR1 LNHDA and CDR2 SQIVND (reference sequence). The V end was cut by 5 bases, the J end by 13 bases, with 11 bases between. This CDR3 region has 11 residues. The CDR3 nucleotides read TGTGCCAGTAGTGCGACGGAGCGGCTGTTTTTT. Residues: CASSATERLFF.

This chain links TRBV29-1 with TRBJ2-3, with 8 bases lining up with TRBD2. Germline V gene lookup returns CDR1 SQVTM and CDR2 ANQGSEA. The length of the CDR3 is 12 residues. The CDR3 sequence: CASGGITDTQYF. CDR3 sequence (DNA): TGCGCCTCGGGGGGGATCACAGATACGCAGTATTTT.

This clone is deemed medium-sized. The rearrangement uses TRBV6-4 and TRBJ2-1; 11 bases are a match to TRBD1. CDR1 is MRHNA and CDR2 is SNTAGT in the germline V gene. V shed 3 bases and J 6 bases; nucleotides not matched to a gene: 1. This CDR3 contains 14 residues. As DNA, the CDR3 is TGTGCCAGCAGTGAGGGGACAGGGGGCAATGAGCAGTTCTTC. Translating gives CASSEGTGGNEQFF.

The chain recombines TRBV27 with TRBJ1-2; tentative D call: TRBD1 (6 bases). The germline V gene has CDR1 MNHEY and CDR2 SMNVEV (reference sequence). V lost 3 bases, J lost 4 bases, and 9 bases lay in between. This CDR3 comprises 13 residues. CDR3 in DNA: TGTGCCAGCAGTTTGGGACACTCCTATGGCTACACCTTC. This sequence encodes CASSLGHSYGYTF.

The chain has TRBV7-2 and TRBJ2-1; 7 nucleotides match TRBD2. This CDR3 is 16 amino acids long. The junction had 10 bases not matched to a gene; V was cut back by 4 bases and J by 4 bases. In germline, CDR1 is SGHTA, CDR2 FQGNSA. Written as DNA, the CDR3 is TGTGCCAGCAGCTCCCGGGCTGCGGGAGCTTACAATGAGCAGTTCTTC. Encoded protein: CASSSRAAGAYNEQFF.

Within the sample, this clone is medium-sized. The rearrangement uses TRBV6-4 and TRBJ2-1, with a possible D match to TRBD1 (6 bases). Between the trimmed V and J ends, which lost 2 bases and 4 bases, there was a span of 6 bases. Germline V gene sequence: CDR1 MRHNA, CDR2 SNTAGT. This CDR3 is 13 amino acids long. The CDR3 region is CASSDGTYNEQFF. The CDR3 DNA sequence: TGTGCCAGCAGTGACGGGACATACAATGAGCAGTTCTTC.

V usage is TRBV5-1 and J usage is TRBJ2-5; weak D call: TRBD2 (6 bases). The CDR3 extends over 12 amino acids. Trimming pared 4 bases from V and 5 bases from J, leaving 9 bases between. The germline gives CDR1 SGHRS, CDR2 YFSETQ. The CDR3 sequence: CASSPEGETQYF. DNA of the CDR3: TGCGCCAGCAGCCCGGAGGGGGAGACCCAGTACTTC.

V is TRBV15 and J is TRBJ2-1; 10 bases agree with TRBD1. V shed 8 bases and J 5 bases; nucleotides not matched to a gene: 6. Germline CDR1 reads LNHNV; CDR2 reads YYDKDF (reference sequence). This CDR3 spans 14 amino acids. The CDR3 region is CATGTGVPNNEQFF. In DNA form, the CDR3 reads TGTGCCACCGGGACAGGGGTACCCAACAATGAGCAGTTCTTC. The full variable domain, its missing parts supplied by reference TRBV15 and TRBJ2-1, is DAMVIQNPRYQVTQFGKPVTLSCSQTLNHNVMYWYQQKSSQAPKLLFHYYDKDFNNEADTPDNFQSRRPNTSFCFLDIRSPGLGDTAMYLCATGTGVPNNEQFFGPGTRLTVL.

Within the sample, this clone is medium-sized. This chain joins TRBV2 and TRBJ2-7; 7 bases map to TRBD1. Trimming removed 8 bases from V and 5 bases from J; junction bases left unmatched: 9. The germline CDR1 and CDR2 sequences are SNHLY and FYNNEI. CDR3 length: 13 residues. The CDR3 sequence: CASSRSTGDEQYF. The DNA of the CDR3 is TGTGCCAGCTCACGCAGCACAGGGGACGAGCAGTACTTC.

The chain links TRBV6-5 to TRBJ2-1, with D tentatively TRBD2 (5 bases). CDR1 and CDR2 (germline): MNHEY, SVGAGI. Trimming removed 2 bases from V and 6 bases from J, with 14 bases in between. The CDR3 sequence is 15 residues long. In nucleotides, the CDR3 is TGTGCCAGCAGTTACGGTGGGAGTATCCGCAATGAGCAGTTCTTC. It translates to CASSYGGSIRNEQFF.